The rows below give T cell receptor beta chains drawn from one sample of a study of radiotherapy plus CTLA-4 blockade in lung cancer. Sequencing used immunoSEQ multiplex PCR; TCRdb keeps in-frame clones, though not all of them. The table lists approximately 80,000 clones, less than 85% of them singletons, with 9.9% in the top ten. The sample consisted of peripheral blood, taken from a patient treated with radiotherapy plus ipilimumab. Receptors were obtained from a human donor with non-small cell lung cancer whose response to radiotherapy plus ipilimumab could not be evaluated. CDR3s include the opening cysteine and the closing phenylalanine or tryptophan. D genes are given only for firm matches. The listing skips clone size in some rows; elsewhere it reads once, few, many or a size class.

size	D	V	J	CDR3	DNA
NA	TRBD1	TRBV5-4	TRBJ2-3	CASSSSGQITDTQYF	TGTGCCAGCAGCTCGTCGGGACAGATCACAGATACGCAGTATTTT
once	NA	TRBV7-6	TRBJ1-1	CASSLGTANTEAFF	TGTGCCAGCAGCTTAGGCACAGCGAACACTGAAGCTTTCTTT
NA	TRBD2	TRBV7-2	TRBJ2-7	CASSEGLAGYYEQYF	TGTGCCAGCAGCGAGGGACTAGCGGGCTACTACGAGCAGTACTTC
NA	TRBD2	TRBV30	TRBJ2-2	CAWTSGENTGELFF	TGTGCCTGGACTAGCGGGGAGAACACCGGGGAGCTGTTTTTT
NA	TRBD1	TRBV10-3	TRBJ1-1	CAISGPPTGASTEAFF	TGTGCCATCAGTGGCCCCCCGACAGGGGCGAGCACTGAAGCTTTCTTT
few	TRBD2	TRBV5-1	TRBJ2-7	CASSFSTSGGGEQYF	TGTGCCAGCAGCTTCTCGACTAGCGGGGGAGGCGAGCAGTACTTC
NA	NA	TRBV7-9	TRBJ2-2	CASSPVTMSGELFF	TGTGCCAGCAGCCCGGTCACGATGTCCGGGGAGCTGTTTTTT
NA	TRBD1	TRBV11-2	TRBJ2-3	CASSRTGSGTDTQYF	TGTGCCAGCAGCCGGACAGGGTCCGGCACAGATACGCAGTATTTT
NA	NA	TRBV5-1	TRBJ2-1	CASSLGPRGGPYNEQFF	TGCGCCAGCAGCTTGGGGCCCCGGGGAGGCCCTTACAATGAGCAGTTCTTC
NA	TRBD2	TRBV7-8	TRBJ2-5	CASSYNRAGVQETQYF	TGTGCCAGCAGCTACAACCGAGCGGGAGTCCAAGAGACCCAGTACTTC
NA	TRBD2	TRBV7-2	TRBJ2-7	CASSLGLAVYEQYF	TGTGCCAGCAGCTTGGGACTAGCGGTTTACGAGCAGTACTTC
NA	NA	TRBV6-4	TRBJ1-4	CASSDSVGVGEKLFF	TGTGCCAGCAGTGACTCGGTAGGGGTAGGTGAAAAACTGTTTTTT
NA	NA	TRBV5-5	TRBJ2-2	CASRTGNTGELFF	TGTGCCAGCAGGACAGGGAACACCGGGGAGCTGTTTTTT
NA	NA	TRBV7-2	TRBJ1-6	CASSYLGYNSPLHF	TGTGCCAGCAGTTATCTCGGTTATAATTCACCCCTCCACTTT
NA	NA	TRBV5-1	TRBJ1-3	CASSLAGQISGNTIYF	TGCGCCAGCAGCTTGGCAGGACAAATCTCTGGAAACACCATATATTTT
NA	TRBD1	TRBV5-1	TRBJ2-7	CASSLALGQGTYEQYF	TGCGCCAGCAGCTTGGCCTTGGGACAGGGTACCTACGAGCAGTACTTC
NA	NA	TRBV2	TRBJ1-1	CASRFPLTASLNTEAFF	TGTGCCAGCCGCTTTCCCTTGACAGCGTCCCTTAACACTGAAGCTTTCTTT
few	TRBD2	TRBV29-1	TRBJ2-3	CSVIRTSGVDTQYF	TGCAGCGTTATCAGGACTAGCGGAGTAGATACGCAGTATTTT
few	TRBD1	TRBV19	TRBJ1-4	CASSTTLSTGTTNEKLFF	TGTGCCAGTAGTACGACCCTCTCGACAGGGACTACTAATGAAAAACTGTTTTTT
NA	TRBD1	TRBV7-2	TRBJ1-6	CASSPGTGGRSPLHF	TGTGCCAGCAGCCCCGGGACAGGGGGAAGGTCACCCCTCCACTTT
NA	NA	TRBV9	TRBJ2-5	CASTRGGDPSQETQYF	TGTGCCAGCACCCGGGGCGGGGACCCTTCCCAAGAGACCCAGTACTTC